A selection of T cell receptor beta chains follows, all from one sample in a study of blood T cell repertoires in COVID-19. Produced via immunoSEQ multiplex PCR; TCRdb's table is partial and in-frame only. The sample yields 60,000 to 80,000 clones, over 85% seen once. Sequenced: peripheral blood. These receptors were taken from a human donor in a cohort sampled during active COVID-19. Each CDR3 is given without its conserved first and last residue. The order of the fields is CDR3 length, J gene, V gene, CDR3 protein.

cdr3_length: 12; j_call: TRBJ2-1; v_call: TRBV5-1; cdr3_aa: ASKGALSYNEQF
cdr3_length: 12; j_call: TRBJ1-1; v_call: TRBV5-4; cdr3_aa: ASSLAGGRTEAF
cdr3_length: 13; j_call: TRBJ1-3; v_call: TRBV14; cdr3_aa: ASSQGTGTGNTIY
cdr3_length: 14; j_call: TRBJ1-3; v_call: TRBV5-1; cdr3_aa: ASRIDGANSGNTIY
cdr3_length: 15; j_call: TRBJ2-2; v_call: TRBV5-1; cdr3_aa: ASSHGGGSANTGELF
cdr3_length: 18; j_call: TRBJ2-7; v_call: TRBV4-2; cdr3_aa: ASSQEAPTSGGTITYEQY
cdr3_length: 11; j_call: TRBJ1-1; v_call: TRBV5-3; cdr3_aa: ARSPLRFTEAF
cdr3_length: 9; j_call: TRBJ2-1; v_call: TRBV5-1; cdr3_aa: ASSFGSEQF
cdr3_length: 12; j_call: TRBJ2-7; v_call: TRBV6-2/TRBV6-3; cdr3_aa: ASSYESGSYEQY
cdr3_length: 13; j_call: TRBJ1-5; v_call: TRBV19; cdr3_aa: ASSIGGGDNQPQH
cdr3_length: 13; j_call: TRBJ2-7; v_call: TRBV5-5; cdr3_aa: ASSVTGGKTYEQY
cdr3_length: 17; j_call: TRBJ2-6; v_call: TRBV6-1; cdr3_aa: ASSDPGGQLYSGANVLT
cdr3_length: 11; j_call: TRBJ2-7; v_call: TRBV30; cdr3_aa: AWSVSRAHEQY
cdr3_length: 12; j_call: TRBJ2-7; v_call: TRBV30; cdr3_aa: AWSTSGNNYEQY
cdr3_length: 12; j_call: TRBJ1-2; v_call: TRBV3-1/TRBV3-2; cdr3_aa: ASSQVGRGNGYT
cdr3_length: 17; j_call: TRBJ2-1; v_call: TRBV19; cdr3_aa: ATQAGGTSGRFKYNEQF
cdr3_length: 13; j_call: TRBJ1-3; v_call: TRBV9; cdr3_aa: ASSVGDRGGDTIY
cdr3_length: 12; j_call: TRBJ2-7; v_call: TRBV5-8; cdr3_aa: ASLAGTGSHEQY
cdr3_length: 17; j_call: TRBJ2-3; v_call: TRBV7-9; cdr3_aa: ASSLALGDLAGGTDTQY
cdr3_length: 15; j_call: TRBJ2-7; v_call: TRBV11-2; cdr3_aa: ASSEGVIRGREYEQY
cdr3_length: 13; j_call: TRBJ2-3; v_call: TRBV29-1; cdr3_aa: SACKDGGSEDTQY
cdr3_length: 14; j_call: TRBJ2-1; v_call: TRBV5-5; cdr3_aa: ASSPGTSGSYNEQF
cdr3_length: 11; j_call: TRBJ1-1; v_call: TRBV2; cdr3_aa: ASRPYMNTEAF
cdr3_length: 13; j_call: TRBJ1-4; v_call: TRBV5-1; cdr3_aa: ASSPRTGGGEKLF
cdr3_length: 13; j_call: TRBJ2-2; v_call: TRBV11-2; cdr3_aa: ASSYDRGLTGELF
cdr3_length: 13; j_call: TRBJ1-2; v_call: TRBV5-1; cdr3_aa: ASSWGQGLDYGYT
cdr3_length: 12; j_call: TRBJ1-1; v_call: TRBV12-5; cdr3_aa: ASGLVVSNTEAF
cdr3_length: 12; j_call: TRBJ2-1; v_call: TRBV7-9; cdr3_aa: ASSRTGVGNEQF
cdr3_length: 14; j_call: TRBJ2-7; v_call: TRBV6-6; cdr3_aa: ASSHKRDPSLYEQY
cdr3_length: 8; j_call: TRBJ1-1; v_call: TRBV7-9; cdr3_aa: ASHDSGAF
cdr3_length: 13; j_call: TRBJ1-2; v_call: TRBV19; cdr3_aa: ASSIARQPLYGYT